What follows are 20 T cell receptor beta chains derived from one specimen sequenced in a study of blood T cell repertoires in COVID-19. Clones were sequenced by immunoSEQ multiplex PCR, and TCRdb holds only the in-frame ones, with some missing. The table has under 450,000 clones, about 88% seen once; the top ten hold less than 9%. Sequences were obtained from peripheral blood. The receptor source for this set is a woman in her sixties with COVID-19, enrolled during active disease.

V usage is TRBV19 and J usage is TRBJ2-1; TRBD1 agrees at 11 bases. V lost 7 bases, J lost 10 bases, and 15 bases stayed unmatched. From germline, CDR1 is LNHDA and CDR2 SQIVND (reference sequence). The CDR3 is 16 residues long. CDR3 loop: CASTPSRDRGVGEQFF. DNA of the CDR3: TGTGCCAGTACCCCCAGCCGGGACAGGGGGGTCGGGGAGCAGTTCTTC.

This clone came up a few times. This chain links TRBV30 with TRBJ2-1; a possible D gene is TRBD2 (6 bases). Germline loops: CDR1 GTSNPN, CDR2 SVGIG (reference sequence). This CDR3 comprises 15 residues. The V and J ends lost 0 bases and 13 bases respectively, with 22 bases between them. CDR3 nucleotide sequence: TGTGCCTGGAGTGTACAAGGAGGGGCGGGTGTGTCCCAGTTCTTC. Amino acids: CAWSVQGGAGVSQFF.

V usage is TRBV7-2 and J usage is TRBJ1-5, with D possibly being TRBD1 (5 bases). Looked up from germline, CDR1 is SGHTA and CDR2 is FQGNSA. Between the trimmed V and J ends, which lost 5 bases and 2 bases, there was a span of 16 bases. The CDR3 has 16 amino acids. CDR3 bases: TGTGCCAGCAGCCCCCGGGGGGAGTGGGGCAATCAGCCCCAGCATTTT. Residues: CASSPRGEWGNQPQHF.

This clone was recorded only once. The gene calls are TRBV5-1 and TRBJ2-6; D is possibly TRBD2 (5 bases). V lost 4 bases, J lost 4 bases, and 12 bases lay in between. The CDR3 is 15 residues long. Germline V gene lookup returns CDR1 SGHRS and CDR2 YFSETQ. CDR3 loop: CASSTGSPGANVLTF. CDR3 sequence (DNA): TGCGCCAGCAGCACGGGATCCCCGGGGGCCAACGTCCTGACTTTC.

The CDR3 DNA reads as TGTGCCAGCAGCGAAACTGGGACAGTCTGGACCCAGTACTTC. Protein: CASSETGTVWTQYF. This sequence joins TRBV7-6 and TRBJ2-5, with 7 bases lining up with TRBD1. The CDR3 runs 14 residues. V lost 5 bases, J lost 7 bases, and 10 bases stayed unmatched. The V gene's germline CDR1 is SGHVS and CDR2 FNYEAQ.

This clone was recorded once. The chain joins TRBV3-1 (or the pseudogene TRBV3-2) to TRBJ1-1; D not resolved. V was shortened by 0 bases and J by 4 bases, with 9 bases between the two germline ends. Germline CDR1 reads LGHDT; CDR2 reads YNNKEL (reference sequence). The CDR3 extends over 14 amino acids. The CDR3 is CASSQDTTVTEAFF. The CDR3 DNA reads TGTGCCAGCAGCCAAGATACCACAGTCACTGAAGCTTTCTTT.

CDR3 DNA sequence: TGTGCCAGCAGTTTCCAGGCCTATGGCTACACCTTC. Protein sequence: CASSFQAYGYTF. J is TRBJ1-2 and V is TRBV12-3 or TRBV12-4; the D is unclear. V was shortened by 3 bases and J by 4 bases, with 6 bases between the two germline ends. CDR3 size: 12 residues.

The rearrangement joins TRBV9 to TRBJ2-7; possible D gene TRBD1, 6 bases. The CDR3 totals 13 residues. Looked up from germline, CDR1 is SGDLS and CDR2 is YYNGEE. V gave up 4 bases and J gave up 4 bases, with 12 bases separating them. This chain's CDR3 is CASSPGQSYEQYF. The DNA for the CDR3 is TGTGCCAGCAGCCCCGGACAGAGTTACGAGCAGTACTTC.

V gene TRBV28 combines with J gene TRBJ2-7; TRBD2 might be the D (6 bases). The ends were cut back, 6 bases at V and 5 bases at J, with 11 bases in the middle. Germline-derived CDR1 and CDR2 are MDHEN and SYDVKM. This CDR3 is built from 12 residues. The CDR3 reads CASRPRGNEQYF. The DNA of the CDR3 is TGTGCCAGCAGACCCCGGGGGAACGAGCAGTACTTC.

The genes are TRBV4-1 and TRBJ1-2; D perhaps matches TRBD1 (5 bases). Looked up from germline, CDR1 is MGHRA and CDR2 is YSYEKL. Trimming took off 1 base at V and 7 bases at J, with 13 bases between the two ends. The CDR3 totals 14 residues. CDR3 loop: CASSQAFGGGGYTF. CDR3 nucleotides: TGCGCCAGCAGCCAAGCCTTCGGGGGTGGTGGCTACACCTTC.

Here the CDR3 DNA reads TGTGCCAGCAGCGTAAACAGGGGTTCACCCCTCCACTTT. Its translation: CASSVNRGSPLHF. The chain recombines TRBV9 with TRBJ1-6, with 7 bases matching TRBD1. Germline trimming cut 1 base from V and 9 bases from J; bases unmatched to any gene: 1. The CDR3 sequence is 13 residues long. Germline V gene lookup returns CDR1 SGDLS and CDR2 YYNGEE.

This clone was seen a single time. The V and J genes are TRBV5-1 and TRBJ1-2; 7 bases map to TRBD1. The V and J ends lost 4 bases and 5 bases, in that order; junction bases with no gene match: 11. CDR3 length: 15 amino acids. The V gene's germline CDR1 is SGHRS and CDR2 YFSETQ. The CDR3 here is CASSLDRVTLYGYTF. CDR3 DNA sequence: TGCGCCAGCAGCCTTGACAGGGTCACCCTTTATGGCTACACCTTC.

V gene TRBV19 combines with J gene TRBJ1-1; TRBD1 agrees at 7 bases. CDR1 and CDR2 (germline): LNHDA, SQIVND (reference sequence). With V trimmed by 1 base and J by 0 bases, 8 bases remained unmatched. This CDR3 is 17 amino acids long. Here the CDR3 DNA reads TGTGCCAGTAGTATAGGAGGACAGGCCCTCATGAACACTGAAGCTTTCTTT. Residues: CASSIGGQALMNTEAFF.

This clone was found once. The gene calls are TRBV11-2 and TRBJ1-1, with D uncertain. CDR1 SGHAT and CDR2 FQNNGV come from the germline V gene. V lost 4 bases to trimming and J lost 0 bases, with 6 bases between them. This CDR3 region has 13 residues. CDR3 nucleotides: TGTGCCAGCAGCTCGGGTATGAACACTGAAGCTTTCTTT. Translated, it gives CASSSGMNTEAFF.

This chain joins TRBV27 and TRBJ2-1; perhaps TRBD2 as D (5 bases). Germline CDR1 reads MNHEY; CDR2 reads SMNVEV (reference sequence). This CDR3 has 16 amino acids. Between the trimmed V and J ends, which lost 4 bases and 2 bases, there was a span of 15 bases. CDR3 sequence reads: CASSSKVAGPYNEQFF. In DNA, the CDR3 is TGTGCCAGCAGTTCTAAGGTGGCGGGTCCCTACAATGAGCAGTTCTTC.

The chain uses TRBV7-9 and TRBJ2-7; 7 nucleotides agree with TRBD1. Per the germline V gene, CDR1 is SEHNR and CDR2 is FQNEAQ (reference sequence). This CDR3 spans 14 amino acids. V lost 7 bases to trimming and J lost 2 bases; unmatched junction nucleotides: 8. CDR3 in DNA: TGTGCCAGCACCCCGGGACAGCCAGCCTACGAGCAGTACTTC. Protein product: CASTPGQPAYEQYF.

The chain links TRBV19 to TRBJ2-1; 7 bases agree with TRBD2. The CDR3 runs to 17 residues. Germline V gene sequence: CDR1 LNHDA, CDR2 SQIVND (reference sequence). With V trimmed by 3 bases and J by 9 bases, 17 bases remained unmatched. CDR3 in DNA: TGTGCCAGTAGTATCGTATCCGGGACTACTCGTCATTCTGAGCAGTTCTTC. Residues: CASSIVSGTTRHSEQFF.

The chain is built from TRBV14 and TRBJ1-2; 9 bases fit TRBD1. The CDR3 length is 18 residues. V lost 4 bases and J lost 5; bases outside the gene matches: 17. From germline, CDR1 is SGHDN and CDR2 FVKESK. This chain's CDR3 is CASSPFPGQGGLLYGYTF. DNA of the CDR3: TGTGCCAGCAGCCCTTTCCCGGGACAGGGAGGCCTACTTTATGGCTACACCTTC.

The rearrangement joins TRBV29-1 to TRBJ2-2; TRBD1 matches 7 bases. The V segment lost 6 bases and the J segment 6 bases; nucleotides outside the gene matches: 10. The CDR3 covers 14 residues. In germline, CDR1 is SQVTM, CDR2 ANQGSEA. The CDR3 loop is CSVGTEDKAGELFF. The CDR3 nucleotides read TGCAGCGTAGGGACAGAAGATAAGGCCGGGGAGCTGTTTTTT.

V is TRBV18 and J is TRBJ2-1; possibly TRBD2 for D (6 bases). Trimming took off 2 bases at V and 2 bases at J, with 16 bases between the two ends. Germline values: CDR1 KGHSH, CDR2 LQKENI. The CDR3 runs to 17 residues. CDR3 amino acids: CASSPFMGRQTYNEQFF. CDR3 nucleotide sequence: TGTGCCAGCTCACCATTCATGGGGAGGCAGACCTACAATGAGCAGTTCTTC. The full variable domain, its missing parts supplied by reference TRBV18 and TRBJ2-1, is NAGVMQNPRHLVRRRGQEARLRCSPMKGHSHVYWYRQLPEEGLKFMVYLQKENIIDESGMPKERFSAEFPKEGPSILRIQQVVRGDSAAYFCASSPFMGRQTYNEQFFGPGTRLTVL.